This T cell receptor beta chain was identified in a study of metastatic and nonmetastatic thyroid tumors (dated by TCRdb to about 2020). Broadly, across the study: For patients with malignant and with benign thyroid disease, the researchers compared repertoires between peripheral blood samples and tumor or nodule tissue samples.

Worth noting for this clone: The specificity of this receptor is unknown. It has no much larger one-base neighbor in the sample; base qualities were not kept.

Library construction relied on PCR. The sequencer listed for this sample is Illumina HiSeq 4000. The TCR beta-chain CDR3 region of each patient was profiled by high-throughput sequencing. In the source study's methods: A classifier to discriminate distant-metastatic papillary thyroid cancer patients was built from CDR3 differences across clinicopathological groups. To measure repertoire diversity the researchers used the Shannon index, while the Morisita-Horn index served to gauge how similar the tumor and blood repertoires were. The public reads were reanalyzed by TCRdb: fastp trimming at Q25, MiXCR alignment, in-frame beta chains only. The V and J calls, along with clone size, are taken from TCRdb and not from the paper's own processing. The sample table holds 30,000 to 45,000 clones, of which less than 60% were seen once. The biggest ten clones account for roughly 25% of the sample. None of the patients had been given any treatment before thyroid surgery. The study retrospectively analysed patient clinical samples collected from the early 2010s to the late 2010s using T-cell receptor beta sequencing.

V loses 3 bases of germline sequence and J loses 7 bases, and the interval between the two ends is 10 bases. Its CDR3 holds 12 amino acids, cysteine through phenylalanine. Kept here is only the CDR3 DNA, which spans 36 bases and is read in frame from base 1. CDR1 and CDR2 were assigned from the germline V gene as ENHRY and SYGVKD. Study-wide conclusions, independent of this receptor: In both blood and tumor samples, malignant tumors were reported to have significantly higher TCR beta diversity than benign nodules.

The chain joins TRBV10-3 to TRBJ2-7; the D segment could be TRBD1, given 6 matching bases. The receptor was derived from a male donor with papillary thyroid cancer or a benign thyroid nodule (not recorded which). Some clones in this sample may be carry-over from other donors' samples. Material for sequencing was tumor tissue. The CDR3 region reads CAISDTGQEQYF. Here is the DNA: TGTGCCATCAGTGATACAGGACAGGAGCAGTACTTC.